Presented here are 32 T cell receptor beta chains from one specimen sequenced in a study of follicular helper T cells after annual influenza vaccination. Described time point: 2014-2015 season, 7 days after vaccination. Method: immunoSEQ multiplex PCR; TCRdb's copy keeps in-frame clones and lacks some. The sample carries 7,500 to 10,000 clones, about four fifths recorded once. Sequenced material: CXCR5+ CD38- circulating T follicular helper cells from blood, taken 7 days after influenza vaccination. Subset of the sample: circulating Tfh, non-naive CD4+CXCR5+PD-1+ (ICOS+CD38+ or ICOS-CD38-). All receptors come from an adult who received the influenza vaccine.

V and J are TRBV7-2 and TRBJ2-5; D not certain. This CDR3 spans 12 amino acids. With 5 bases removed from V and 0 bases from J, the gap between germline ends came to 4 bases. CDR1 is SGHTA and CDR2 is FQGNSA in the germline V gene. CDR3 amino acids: CASSRYQETQYF. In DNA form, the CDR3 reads TGTGCCAGCAGCCGGTACCAAGAGACCCAGTACTTC.

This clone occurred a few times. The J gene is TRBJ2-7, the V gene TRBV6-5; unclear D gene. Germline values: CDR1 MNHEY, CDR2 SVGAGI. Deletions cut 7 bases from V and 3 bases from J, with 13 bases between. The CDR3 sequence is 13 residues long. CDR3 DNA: TGTGCCAGCAATGGTGGACCGGGCTACGAGCAGTACTTC. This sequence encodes CASNGGPGYEQYF.

The CDR3 DNA is TGTGCCTGGAGGACAGGCCTAAAAGAGACCCAGTACTTC. Translating gives CAWRTGLKETQYF. V gene TRBV30 combines with J gene TRBJ2-5; a possible D gene is TRBD1 (6 bases). The V end lost 3 bases, the J end lost 3 bases, and 11 bases lay between the germline ends. CDR3 size: 13 residues. Germline-derived CDR1 and CDR2 are GTSNPN and SVGIG (reference sequence).

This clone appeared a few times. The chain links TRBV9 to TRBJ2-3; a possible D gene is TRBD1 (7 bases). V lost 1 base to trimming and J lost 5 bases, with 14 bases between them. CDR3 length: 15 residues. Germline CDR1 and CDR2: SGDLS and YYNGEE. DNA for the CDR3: TGTGCCAGCAGCGTATGGCAGGGGGGCCAAGATACGCAGTATTTT. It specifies CASSVWQGGQDTQYF.

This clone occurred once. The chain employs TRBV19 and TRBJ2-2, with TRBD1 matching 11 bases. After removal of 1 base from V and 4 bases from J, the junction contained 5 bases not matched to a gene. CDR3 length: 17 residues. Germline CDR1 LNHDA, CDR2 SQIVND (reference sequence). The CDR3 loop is CASSIGLDRGLTGELFF. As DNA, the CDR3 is TGTGCCAGTAGTATAGGTTTGGACAGGGGGCTCACCGGGGAGCTGTTTTTT.

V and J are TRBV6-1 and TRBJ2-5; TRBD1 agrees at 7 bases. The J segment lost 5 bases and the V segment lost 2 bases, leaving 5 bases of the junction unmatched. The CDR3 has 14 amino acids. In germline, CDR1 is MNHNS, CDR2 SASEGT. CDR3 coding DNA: TGTGCCAGCAGTGAAAACAGGGGAAGGGAGACCCAGTACTTC. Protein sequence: CASSENRGRETQYF.

The DNA of the CDR3 is TGTGCCAGCAGCTTAGCGGCGGGAAGTTACGAGCAGTACTTC. Translated, it gives CASSLAAGSYEQYF. The chain couples TRBV7-2 to TRBJ2-7; D is perhaps TRBD2 (6 bases). The CDR3 sequence is 14 residues long. The germline V gene has CDR1 SGHTA and CDR2 FQGNSA. V was pared by 0 bases and J by 4 bases, with 10 bases between.

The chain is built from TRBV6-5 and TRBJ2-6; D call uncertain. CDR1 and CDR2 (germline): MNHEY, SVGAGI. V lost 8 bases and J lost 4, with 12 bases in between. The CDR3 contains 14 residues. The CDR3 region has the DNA TGTGCCAGCTCTCCCCAGGCGGGGGCCAACGTCCTGACTTTC. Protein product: CASSPQAGANVLTF.

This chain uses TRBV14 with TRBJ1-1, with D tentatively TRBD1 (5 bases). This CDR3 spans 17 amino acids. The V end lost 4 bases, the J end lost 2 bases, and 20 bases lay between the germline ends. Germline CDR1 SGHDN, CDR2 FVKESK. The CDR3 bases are TGTGCCAGCAGCCCATTCATACAGGTGGACGGTAACACTGAAGCTTTCTTT. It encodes CASSPFIQVDGNTEAFF.

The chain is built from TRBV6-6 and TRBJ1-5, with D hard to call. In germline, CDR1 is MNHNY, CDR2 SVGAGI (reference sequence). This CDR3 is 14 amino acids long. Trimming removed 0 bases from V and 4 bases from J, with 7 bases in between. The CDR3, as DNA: TGTGCCAGCAGTTACTCGTTGAGGAATCAGCCCCAGCATTTT. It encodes CASSYSLRNQPQHF.

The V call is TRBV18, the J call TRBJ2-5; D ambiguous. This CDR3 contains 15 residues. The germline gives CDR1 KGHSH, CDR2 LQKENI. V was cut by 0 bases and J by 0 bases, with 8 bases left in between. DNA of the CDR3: TGTGCCAGCTCACCACCGGTCGGGTACCAAGAGACCCAGTACTTC. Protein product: CASSPPVGYQETQYF.

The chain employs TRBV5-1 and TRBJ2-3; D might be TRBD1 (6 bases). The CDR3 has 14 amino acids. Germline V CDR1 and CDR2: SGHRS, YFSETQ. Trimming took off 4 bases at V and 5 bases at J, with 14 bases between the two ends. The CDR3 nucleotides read TGCGCCAGCAGCGTATCAGGGGCCCAAGATACGCAGTATTTT. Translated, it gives CASSVSGAQDTQYF. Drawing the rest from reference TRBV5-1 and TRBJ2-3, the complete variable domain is KAGVTQTPRYLIKTRGQQVTLSCSPISGHRSVSWYQQTPGQGLQFLFEYFSETQRNKGNFPGRFSGRQFSNSRSEMNVSTLELGDSALYLCASSVSGAQDTQYFGPGTRLTVL.

The CDR3 protein is CASSAGTNSNQPQHF. The CDR3 nucleotides read TGTGCCAGCAGCGCAGGGACAAATAGCAATCAGCCCCAGCATTTT. The rearrangement uses TRBV9 and TRBJ1-5; D perhaps matches TRBD1 (6 bases). This CDR3 is built from 15 residues. The germline gives CDR1 SGDLS, CDR2 YYNGEE. The ends were cut back, 3 bases at V and 0 bases at J, with 10 bases in the middle.

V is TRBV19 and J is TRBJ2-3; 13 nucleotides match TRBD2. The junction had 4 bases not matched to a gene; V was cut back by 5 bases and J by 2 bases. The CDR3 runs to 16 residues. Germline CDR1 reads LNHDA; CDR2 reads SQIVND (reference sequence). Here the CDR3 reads CASSQGTSGVTDTQYF. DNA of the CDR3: TGTGCCAGTAGTCAGGGGACTAGCGGGGTCACAGATACGCAGTATTTT.

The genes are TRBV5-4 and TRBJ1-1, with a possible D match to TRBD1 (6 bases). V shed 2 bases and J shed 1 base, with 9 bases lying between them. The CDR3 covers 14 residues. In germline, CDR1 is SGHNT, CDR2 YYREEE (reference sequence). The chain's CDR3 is CASSFDRTNTEAFF. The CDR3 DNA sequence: TGTGCCAGCAGCTTCGACAGGACGAACACTGAAGCTTTCTTT.

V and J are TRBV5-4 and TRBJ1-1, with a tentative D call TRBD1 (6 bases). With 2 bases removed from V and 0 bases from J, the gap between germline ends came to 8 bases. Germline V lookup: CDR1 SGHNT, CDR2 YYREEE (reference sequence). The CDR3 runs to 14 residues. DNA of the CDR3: TGTGCCAGCAGCTTTAGGACAGTGAACACTGAAGCTTTCTTT. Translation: CASSFRTVNTEAFF.

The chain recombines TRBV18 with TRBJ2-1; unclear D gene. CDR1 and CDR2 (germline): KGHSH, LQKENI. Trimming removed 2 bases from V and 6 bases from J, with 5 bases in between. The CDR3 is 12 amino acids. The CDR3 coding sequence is TGTGCCAGCTCACCATACGGCAATGAGCAGTTCTTC. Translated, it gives CASSPYGNEQFF.

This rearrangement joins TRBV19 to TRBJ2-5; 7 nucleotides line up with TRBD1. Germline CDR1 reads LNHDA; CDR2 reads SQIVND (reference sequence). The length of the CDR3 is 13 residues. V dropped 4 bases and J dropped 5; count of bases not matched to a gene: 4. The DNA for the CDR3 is TGTGCCAGTAGTACCGGACAGGAGGAGACCCAGTACTTC. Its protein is CASSTGQEETQYF.

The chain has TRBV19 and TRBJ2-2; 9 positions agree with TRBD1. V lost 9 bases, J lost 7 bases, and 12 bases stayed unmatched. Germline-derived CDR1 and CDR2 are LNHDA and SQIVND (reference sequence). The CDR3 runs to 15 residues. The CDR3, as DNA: TGTGCCAGCACCGGGACAGGGTATAGGATCGGGGAGCTGTTTTTT. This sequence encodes CASTGTGYRIGELFF.

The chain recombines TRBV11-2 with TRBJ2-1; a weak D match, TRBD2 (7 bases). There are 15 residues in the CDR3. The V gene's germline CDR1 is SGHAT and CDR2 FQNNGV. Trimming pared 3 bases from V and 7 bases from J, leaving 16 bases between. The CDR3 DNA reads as TGTGCCAGCAGCTTCCGGGGGGCCCTCTTAAATGAGCAGTTCTTC. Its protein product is CASSFRGALLNEQFF.

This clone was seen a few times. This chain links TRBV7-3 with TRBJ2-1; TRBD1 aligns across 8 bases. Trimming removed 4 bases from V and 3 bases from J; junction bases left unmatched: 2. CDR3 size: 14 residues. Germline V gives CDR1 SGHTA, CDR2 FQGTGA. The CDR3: CASSSGQGYNEQFF. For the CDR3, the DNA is TGTGCCAGCAGCTCCGGACAGGGCTACAATGAGCAGTTCTTC. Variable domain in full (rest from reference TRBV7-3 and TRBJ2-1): GAGVSQTPSNKVTEKGKYVELRCDPISGHTALYWYRQSLGQGPEFLIYFQGTGAADDSGLPNDRFFAVRPEGSVSTLKIQRTERGDSAVYLCASSSGQGYNEQFFGPGTRLTVL.

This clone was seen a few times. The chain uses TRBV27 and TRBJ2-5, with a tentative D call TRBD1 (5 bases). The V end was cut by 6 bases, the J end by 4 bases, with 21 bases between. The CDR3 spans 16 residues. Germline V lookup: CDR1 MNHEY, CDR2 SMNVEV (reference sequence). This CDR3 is CASRRRPAGALETQYF. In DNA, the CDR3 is TGTGCCAGCAGGCGCAGACCGGCTGGGGCCTTAGAGACCCAGTACTTC.

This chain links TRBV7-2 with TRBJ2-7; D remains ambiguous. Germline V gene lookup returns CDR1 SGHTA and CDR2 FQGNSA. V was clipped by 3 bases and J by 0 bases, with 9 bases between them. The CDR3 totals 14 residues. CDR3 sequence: CASSFSPNSYEQYF. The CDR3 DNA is TGTGCCAGCAGCTTTAGTCCTAACTCCTACGAGCAGTACTTC.

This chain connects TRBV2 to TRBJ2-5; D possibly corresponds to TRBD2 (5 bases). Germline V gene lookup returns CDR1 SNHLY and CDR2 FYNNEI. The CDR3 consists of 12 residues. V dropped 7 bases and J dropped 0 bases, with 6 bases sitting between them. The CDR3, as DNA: TGTGCCAGCAAGGACTACCAAGAGACCCAGTACTTC. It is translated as CASKDYQETQYF.

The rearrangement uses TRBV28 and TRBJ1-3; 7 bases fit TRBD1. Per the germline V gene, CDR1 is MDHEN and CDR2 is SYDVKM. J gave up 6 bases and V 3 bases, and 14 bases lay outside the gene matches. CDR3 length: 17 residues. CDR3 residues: CASSLNAGGFIENTIYF. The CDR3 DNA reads TGTGCCAGCAGTTTGAACGCAGGGGGTTTCATCGAAAACACCATATATTTT.

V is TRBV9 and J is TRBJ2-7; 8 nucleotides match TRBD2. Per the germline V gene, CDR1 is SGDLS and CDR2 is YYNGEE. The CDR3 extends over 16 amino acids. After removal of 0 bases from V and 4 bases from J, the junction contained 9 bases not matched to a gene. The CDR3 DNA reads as TGTGCCAGCAGCGTAGCTCCAGCGGGAGAAGGATACGAGCAGTACTTC. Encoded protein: CASSVAPAGEGYEQYF.

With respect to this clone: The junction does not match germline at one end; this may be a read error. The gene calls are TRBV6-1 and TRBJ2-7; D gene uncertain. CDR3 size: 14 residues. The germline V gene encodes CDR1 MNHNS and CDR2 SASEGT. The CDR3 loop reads CASSEAGTISPTDF. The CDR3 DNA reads TGTGCCAGCAGTGAAGCGGGAACTATATCCCCGACTGACTTC.

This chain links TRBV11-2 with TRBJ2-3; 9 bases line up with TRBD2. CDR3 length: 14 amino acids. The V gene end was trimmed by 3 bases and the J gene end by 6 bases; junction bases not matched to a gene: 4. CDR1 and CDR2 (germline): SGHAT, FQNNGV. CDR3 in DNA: TGTGCCAGCAGCTTCACTAGCGGGTCGGATACGCAGTATTTT. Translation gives CASSFTSGSDTQYF. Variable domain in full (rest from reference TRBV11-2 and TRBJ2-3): EAGVAQSPRYKIIEKRQSVAFWCNPISGHATLYWYQQILGQGPKLLIQFQNNGVVDDSQLPKDRFSAERLKGVDSTLKIQPAKLEDSAVYLCASSFTSGSDTQYFGPGTRLTVL.

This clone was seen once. CDR3 sequence reads: CASSLVGSGFEKLFF. For the CDR3, the DNA is TGCGCCAGCAGCTTGGTGGGGTCTGGGTTTGAAAAACTGTTTTTT. This chain uses TRBV5-1 with TRBJ1-4; no firm D call. This CDR3 region has 15 residues. CDR1 and CDR2 (germline): SGHRS, YFSETQ. V was trimmed by 0 bases and J by 7 bases, leaving 13 bases between them.

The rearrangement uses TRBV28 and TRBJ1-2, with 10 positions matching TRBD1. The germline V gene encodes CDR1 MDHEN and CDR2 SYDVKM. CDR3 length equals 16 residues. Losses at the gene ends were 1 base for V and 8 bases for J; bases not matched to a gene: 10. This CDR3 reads CASSLFPGQGPGGYTF. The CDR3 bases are TGTGCCAGCAGTTTATTTCCGGGACAGGGGCCCGGAGGCTACACCTTC.

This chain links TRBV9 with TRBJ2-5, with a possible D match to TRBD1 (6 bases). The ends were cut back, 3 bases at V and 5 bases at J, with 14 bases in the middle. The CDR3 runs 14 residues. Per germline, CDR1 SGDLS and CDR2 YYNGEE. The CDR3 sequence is CASSGGQRVETQYF. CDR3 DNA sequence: TGTGCCAGCAGCGGCGGACAGCGAGTCGAGACCCAGTACTTC.

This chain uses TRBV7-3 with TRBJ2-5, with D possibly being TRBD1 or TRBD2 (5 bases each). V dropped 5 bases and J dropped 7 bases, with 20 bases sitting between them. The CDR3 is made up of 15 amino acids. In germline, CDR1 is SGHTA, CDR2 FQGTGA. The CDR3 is CASSPPPGTPGTQYF. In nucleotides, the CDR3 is TGTGCCAGCAGCCCCCCTCCCGGGACCCCGGGGACCCAGTACTTC.